This TCR beta chain was sequenced for a study of Ad26.COV2.S vaccination and SARS-CoV-2 variants. The CDR3 contains 14 residues. CDR1 and CDR2 from the germline V gene are GTSNPN and SVGIG (reference sequence). The V end was cut by 0 bases, the J end by 4 bases, with 12 bases between. Stated treatment: 15 to 20 received Ad26.COV2.S at low or high dose, single or two shots; several received placebo; per-sample allocation not given. The investigators took samples on day 63 after the first vaccine or placebo injection. Only in-frame clones appear in the TCRdb table, and some are missing; sequencing was by immunoSEQ multiplex PCR. The table has 200,000 to 300,000 clones, around 85% seen once.

The input for sequencing was peripheral blood, taken in a trial of Ad26.COV2.S vaccine versus placebo. This TCR was recovered from a person between 18 and 59 years old who received the Ad26.COV2.S COVID-19 vaccine or a placebo. The V call is TRBV30, the J call TRBJ1-2; D is ambiguous. DNA of the CDR3: TGTGCCTGGAGTGTAGCATTAGAGACCTATGGCTACACCTTC. This codes for CAWSVALETYGYTF. Variable domain in full (rest from reference TRBV30 and TRBJ1-2): SQTIHQWPATLVQPVGSPLSLECTVEGTSNPNLYWYRQAAGRGLQLLFYSVGIGQISSEVPQNLSASRPQDRQFILSSKKLLLSDSGFYLCAWSVALETYGYTFGSGTRLTVV.